The 30 T cell receptor beta chains below come from one sample, sequenced in a study of T cells in Graves' hyperthyroidism and ophthalmopathy. RNA transcripts gave rise to amplified TCR beta CDR3 regions. The HTBI primer set drove a first-round RT-PCR of the TCR CDR3. TCRdb reprocessed the multiplex PCR reads via MiXCR and lists one record per CDR3 protein. This table holds 500,000 to 750,000 distinct CDR3 sequences, around 14% found once. Sequencing was carried out using blood. Every receptor here comes from a young woman with Graves' ophthalmopathy.

This clonotype was detected a few times. V usage is TRBV3-1 and J usage is TRBJ1-2; D not certain. V was shortened by 0 bases and J by 1 base, with 6 bases between the two germline ends. Germline V lookup: CDR1 LGHDT, CDR2 YNNKEL (reference sequence). This CDR3 has 14 residues. CDR3 nucleotides: TGTGCCAGCAGCCAAGATGGCAGTAACTATGGCTACACCTTC. Protein product: CASSQDGSNYGYTF.

This clonotype was detected many times. The V and J genes are TRBV29-1 and TRBJ1-2; D may be TRBD1 (5 bases). Trimming pared 1 base from V and 8 bases from J, leaving 17 bases between. The CDR3 consists of 14 residues. Looked up from germline, CDR1 is SQVTM and CDR2 is ANQGSEA. Written as DNA, the CDR3 is TGCAGCGTTGAAGGGGCCCAGGGAGTAAGGGGCTACACCTTC. Translation gives CSVEGAQGVRGYTF.

This clonotype was picked up many times. The V call is TRBV6-1, the J call TRBJ1-1; D is uncertain. Between the trimmed V and J ends, which lost 10 bases and 1 base, there was a span of 10 bases. CDR1 is MNHNS and CDR2 is SASEGT in the germline V gene. The length of the CDR3 is 12 residues. The CDR3 DNA is TGTGCCATAGGACGGACGAACACTGAAGCTTTCTTT. It specifies CAIGRTNTEAFF.

This clonotype was counted a few times. At one end the junction does not follow the germline gene, possibly because of a read error. This chain links TRBV7-3 with TRBJ2-2, with TRBD1 identical over 7 bases. Germline V gene lookup returns CDR1 SGHTA and CDR2 FQGTGA. CDR3 length equals 16 residues. The DNA of the CDR3 is TGTGCCAGCAGGAAGGATACAGGGGCGAACGCCGGGGAGCTGTTTTTT. Protein: CASRKDTGANAGELFF.

This clonotype was counted ten times or more. The chain couples TRBV7-2 to TRBJ2-6; D is perhaps TRBD1 (5 bases). The CDR3 covers 14 residues. The germline gives CDR1 SGHTA, CDR2 FQGNSA. The ends were cut back, 7 bases at V and 2 bases at J, with 9 bases in the middle. The CDR3 DNA reads as TGTGCCAGCACTCCAGGGACTGGGGCCAACGTCCTGACTTTC. This encodes CASTPGTGANVLTF.

This clonotype was counted a few times. CDR3 protein: CASSYSSSLREPQHF. CDR3 coding DNA: TGTGCCAGCAGTTACTCGAGCAGCCTCAGGGAGCCCCAGCATTTT. The chain couples TRBV2 to TRBJ1-5, with a weak D call TRBD1 (5 bases). The V end was cut by 5 bases, the J end by 8 bases, with 19 bases between. Germline assignment: CDR1 SNHLY and CDR2 FYNNEI. The CDR3 is made up of 15 amino acids.

This clonotype was observed at least ten times. J is TRBJ2-7 and V is TRBV28; 10 positions match TRBD2. J gave up 4 bases and V 6 bases, and 18 bases lay outside the gene matches. The CDR3 covers 18 residues. The germline gives CDR1 MDHEN, CDR2 SYDVKM. In DNA form, the CDR3 reads TGTGCCAGCAGCCAAGCCGCTAGCGGGAGATCTGTGTGGTACGAGCAGTACTTC. It specifies CASSQAASGRSVWYEQYF.

This clonotype turned up a few times. V usage is TRBV27 and J usage is TRBJ1-2; 9 nucleotides agree with TRBD1. The CDR3 spans 15 residues. V lost 5 bases and J lost 7; bases outside the gene matches: 11. Per the germline V gene, CDR1 is MNHEY and CDR2 is SMNVEV (reference sequence). The CDR3 sequence is CASSIQQGAESGYTF. The CDR3 DNA reads as TGTGCCAGCAGTATCCAACAGGGGGCGGAGAGTGGCTACACCTTC.

CDR3 in DNA: TGTGCCAGCACCCATCGGGGGACTAGCGTCTTTGAGCAGTACTTC. Encoded protein: CASTHRGTSVFEQYF. The chain couples TRBV28 to TRBJ2-7; 10 nucleotides line up with TRBD2. J gave up 7 bases and V 7 bases, and 13 bases lay outside the gene matches. Germline V gene lookup returns CDR1 MDHEN and CDR2 SYDVKM. The CDR3 consists of 15 residues.

This chain links TRBV7-9 with TRBJ2-2; 12 positions match TRBD2. CDR3 length: 20 residues. The germline V gene encodes CDR1 SEHNR and CDR2 FQNEAQ (reference sequence). After removal of 7 bases from V and 0 bases from J, the junction contained 15 bases not matched to a gene. The CDR3 DNA is TGTGCCAGCAATCCTGGACTAGCGGGGACCCTAGACACGAACACCGGGGAGCTGTTTTTT. Amino acid sequence: CASNPGLAGTLDTNTGELFF.

CDR3 sequence: CASSPEGAQGDQPQHF. DNA of the CDR3: TGTGCCAGCAGCCCTGAGGGCGCCCAGGGAGATCAGCCCCAGCATTTT. V and J are TRBV6-1 and TRBJ1-5; weak D call: TRBD1 (5 bases). With 6 bases removed from V and 5 bases from J, the gap between germline ends came to 20 bases. The CDR3 is made up of 16 amino acids. Germline V gene sequence: CDR1 MNHNS, CDR2 SASEGT.

The V and J genes are TRBV7-9 and TRBJ1-2, with D unresolved. The length of the CDR3 is 14 residues. Trimming removed 5 bases at V and 4 bases at J, with 14 bases between. The germline gives CDR1 SEHNR, CDR2 FQNEAQ (reference sequence). Here the CDR3 reads CASSLGVKGYGYTF. The CDR3 DNA reads TGTGCCAGCAGCCTCGGGGTGAAGGGCTATGGCTACACCTTC.

This clonotype was counted ten times or more. This chain's CDR3 is CASSLGPDRVVADTQYF. CDR3 bases: TGTGCCAGCAGCTTAGGCCCGGACAGGGTCGTGGCAGATACGCAGTATTTT. The chain joins TRBV7-9 to TRBJ2-3; 8 bases are a match to TRBD1. Losses at the gene ends were 1 base for V and 4 bases for J; bases not matched to a gene: 10. Germline assignment: CDR1 SEHNR and CDR2 FQNEAQ (reference sequence). This CDR3 has 17 amino acids.

A remark on this clonotype: A much larger clone differs by one base, so this may be a read error. V is TRBV7-9 and J is TRBJ1-2; D is unresolved. CDR1 is SEHNR and CDR2 is FQNEAQ in the germline V gene (reference sequence). The CDR3 is made up of 16 amino acids. This chain's CDR3 is CASSLYPAGANYGHTF. CDR3 DNA: TGTGCCAGCAGCTTATACCCAGCCGGAGCTAACTATGGCCACACCTTC.

This clonotype was detected once. This rearrangement joins TRBV5-1 to TRBJ2-2, with TRBD1 matching over 11 bases. V was pared by 0 bases and J by 9 bases, with 4 bases of the junction left unmatched. The CDR3 spans 15 residues. CDR1 and CDR2 (germline): SGHRS, YFSETQ. The CDR3 reads CASSLVGQGARELFF. The CDR3 DNA reads as TGCGCCAGCAGCTTGGTTGGACAGGGGGCGAGGGAGCTGTTTTTT.

This chain links TRBV6-9 with TRBJ2-1; 9 nucleotides agree with TRBD2. CDR1 MNHGY and CDR2 SVAAGI come from the germline V gene. The CDR3 has 15 amino acids. The trim removed 4 bases at V and 8 bases at J, leaving 9 bases unmatched. This CDR3 is CASSFGAGGGYEQFF. Written as DNA, the CDR3 is TGTGCCAGCAGTTTCGGCGCGGGAGGGGGGTATGAGCAGTTCTTC.

The genes are TRBV19 and TRBJ2-6; D is perhaps TRBD2 (6 bases). Germline V CDR1 and CDR2: LNHDA, SQIVND (reference sequence). Between the trimmed V and J ends, which lost 2 bases and 4 bases, there was a span of 24 bases. The CDR3 sequence is 20 residues long. The CDR3 DNA reads as TGTGCCAGTAGTATACCCCGGGACTCCCTCTCCGCAGTGGGGGCCAACGTCCTGACTTTC. Translated: CASSIPRDSLSAVGANVLTF.

Many counts were recorded for this clonotype. The J gene is TRBJ2-4, the V gene TRBV20-1, with 11 bases fitting TRBD2. Germline V gene sequence: CDR1 DFQATT, CDR2 SNEGSKA (reference sequence). The CDR3 has 16 amino acids. Trimming removed 3 bases from V and 9 bases from J; junction bases left unmatched: 13. The CDR3: CSASFKTSGAFGIQYF. In nucleotides, the CDR3 is TGCAGTGCTAGTTTCAAGACTAGCGGGGCCTTTGGCATTCAGTACTTC.

This clonotype was counted many times. Here the CDR3 reads CAISEGQYSNQPQHF. As DNA, the CDR3 is TGTGCCATCAGTGAGGGACAATATAGCAATCAGCCCCAGCATTTT. V usage is TRBV10-3 and J usage is TRBJ1-5, with a tentative D call TRBD1 (5 bases). The CDR3 totals 15 residues. The V gene lost 2 bases and the J gene lost 0 bases, with 8 bases spanning the gap. Germline CDR1 ENHRY, CDR2 SYGVKD.

The J gene is TRBJ1-2, the V gene TRBV28, with a tentative D call TRBD1 (6 bases). The CDR3 sequence is 15 residues long. V lost 6 bases, J lost 6 bases, and 20 bases lay in between. Germline V CDR1 and CDR2: MDHEN, SYDVKM. As DNA, the CDR3 is TGTGCCAGCAGCTCGTTGGGGCAGGGGATCGATGGCTACACCTTC. The encoded protein is CASSSLGQGIDGYTF.

This clonotype was counted at least ten times. The chain joins TRBV28 to TRBJ2-3, with D maybe TRBD2 (5 bases). Germline CDR1 MDHEN, CDR2 SYDVKM. With 8 bases removed from V and 8 bases from J, the gap between germline ends came to 11 bases. There are 11 residues in the CDR3. Here the CDR3 DNA reads TGTGCCAGCGGTCTACGGGGTACGCAGTATTTT. It specifies CASGLRGTQYF.

This clonotype occurred a few times. CDR3 in DNA: TGCAGTGCTCCCGGACCAGGGGATGCCTACGAGCAGTACTTC. This encodes CSAPGPGDAYEQYF. The genes are TRBV20-1 and TRBJ2-7, with a weak D call TRBD1 (6 bases). The germline V gene has CDR1 DFQATT and CDR2 SNEGSKA (reference sequence). The length of the CDR3 is 14 residues. V was cut by 5 bases and J by 2 bases, with 16 bases left in between.

The chain couples TRBV4-3 to TRBJ2-1; D is perhaps TRBD2 (9 bases). CDR3 size: 18 residues. V shed 0 bases and J shed 4 bases, with 19 bases lying between them. The germline V gene encodes CDR1 LGHNA and CDR2 YSLEER. CDR3 nucleotide sequence: TGCGCCAGCAGCCAAGATCAGGGGGCGGGAGGGGGTTACAATGAGCAGTTCTTC. This sequence encodes CASSQDQGAGGGYNEQFF.

This chain uses TRBV28 with TRBJ2-3; the match to TRBD2 covers 9 bases. Germline values: CDR1 MDHEN, CDR2 SYDVKM. The CDR3 consists of 15 residues. After removal of 5 bases from V and 5 bases from J, the junction contained 8 bases not matched to a gene. CDR3 sequence reads: CASSLTVAGEDTQYF. In DNA form, the CDR3 reads TGTGCCAGCAGTCTGACAGTAGCGGGAGAAGATACGCAGTATTTT. The full variable domain, in which reference TRBV28 and TRBJ2-3 provide the parts outside the CDR3, is DVKVTQSSRYLVKRTGEKVFLECVQDMDHENMFWYRQDPGLGLRLIYFSYDVKMKEKGDIPEGYSVSREKKERFSLILESASTNQTSMYLCASSLTVAGEDTQYFGPGTRLTVL.

This clonotype has a count of ten or more. The chain combines TRBV20-1 with TRBJ2-7, with D hard to call. Germline V gives CDR1 DFQATT, CDR2 SNEGSKA (reference sequence). The CDR3 is 13 amino acids. Trimming removed 1 base from V and 0 bases from J, with 7 bases in between. Here the CDR3 DNA reads TGCAGTGCTAGAGGGCCGACCTCCTACGAGCAGTACTTC. As protein: CSARGPTSYEQYF.

J is TRBJ1-2 and V is TRBV29-1; 10 nucleotides agree with TRBD1. This CDR3 has 15 amino acids. Germline CDR1 is SQVTM and CDR2 is ANQGSEA. Losses at the gene ends were 5 bases for V and 7 bases for J; bases not matched to a gene: 13. CDR3 amino acids: CSVILGDRGLGGYTF. CDR3 in DNA: TGCAGCGTTATTTTAGGGGACAGGGGCCTAGGTGGCTACACCTTC.

This clonotype was detected many times. This chain connects TRBV7-8 to TRBJ1-2, with 9 nucleotides matching TRBD1. Germline trimming cut 5 bases from V and 6 bases from J; bases unmatched to any gene: 7. Germline CDR1 reads SGHVS; CDR2 reads FQNEAQ. The CDR3 sequence is 14 residues long. CDR3 sequence: CASSPGQGGNGYTF. The CDR3 DNA reads TGTGCCAGCAGCCCGGGACAGGGAGGAAATGGCTACACCTTC.

This rearrangement joins TRBV11-3 to TRBJ1-1, with 8 nucleotides matching TRBD1. Germline loops: CDR1 SGHNT, CDR2 YENEEA. V trimming: 5 bases; J trimming: 5 bases; junction bases outside the gene matches: 16. The CDR3 spans 17 residues. The DNA of the CDR3 is TGTGCCAGCAGCCAAGATGTCCGACAGGGGTTTGCGACTGAAGCTTTCTTT. It encodes CASSQDVRQGFATEAFF. The full variable domain, rest sourced from reference TRBV11-3 and TRBJ1-1, is EAGVVQSPRYKIIEKKQPVAFWCNPISGHNTLYWYLQNLGQGPELLIRYENEEAVDDSQLPKDRFSAERLKGVDSTLKIQPAELGDSAVYLCASSQDVRQGFATEAFFGQGTRLTVV.

The DNA for the CDR3 is TGTGCCAGCTATGAGACGTCTTTTGGCACCGGGGAGCTGTTTTTT. Residues: CASYETSFGTGELFF. The chain combines TRBV28 with TRBJ2-2; D gene ambiguous. This CDR3 has 15 residues. V was cut by 8 bases and J by 4 bases, with 17 bases left in between. CDR1 is MDHEN and CDR2 is SYDVKM in the germline V gene.

This clonotype is a singleton in its sample. V and J are TRBV19 and TRBJ1-2; TRBD1 might be the D (6 bases). V shed 7 bases and J shed 7 bases, with 16 bases lying between them. The germline V gene encodes CDR1 LNHDA and CDR2 SQIVND (reference sequence). The length of the CDR3 is 13 residues. DNA of the CDR3: TGTGCCAGTAAGAAAAGGGGGGTCATTGGCTACACCTTC. It codes for CASKKRGVIGYTF.